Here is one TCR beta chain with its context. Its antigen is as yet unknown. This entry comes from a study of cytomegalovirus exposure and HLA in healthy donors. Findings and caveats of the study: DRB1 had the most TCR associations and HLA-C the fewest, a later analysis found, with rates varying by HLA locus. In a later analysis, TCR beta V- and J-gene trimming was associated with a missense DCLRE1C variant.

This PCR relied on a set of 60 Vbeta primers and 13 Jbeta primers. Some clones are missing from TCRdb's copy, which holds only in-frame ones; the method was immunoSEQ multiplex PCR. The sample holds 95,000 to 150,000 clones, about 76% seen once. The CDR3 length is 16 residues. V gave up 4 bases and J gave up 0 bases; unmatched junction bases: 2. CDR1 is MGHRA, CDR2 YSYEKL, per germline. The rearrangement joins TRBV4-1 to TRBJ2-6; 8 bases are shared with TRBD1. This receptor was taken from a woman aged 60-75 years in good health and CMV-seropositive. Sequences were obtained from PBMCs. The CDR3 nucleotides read TGCGCCAGCAGCCCGGACAGGGACTCTGGGGCCAACGTCCTGACTTTC. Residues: CASSPDRDSGANVLTF.